The 16 T cell receptor beta chains below come from one sample, sequenced in a study of T-cell reconstitution after alpha-beta-depleted transplantation in children. Molecular barcoding with unique molecular identifiers was used for the TCRbeta library. Via MiXCR, TCRdb re-called the PCR reads, giving one row per CDR3 protein. Among about 500,000 distinct CDR3 sequences listed, 32% were seen once. The sequencing here drew on PBMCs from the stem cell graft donor, taken from the stem cell graft. Receptors were obtained from a human donor who donated a stem cell graft to a child with aplastic anemia.

The sample holds a few counts of this clonotype. The CDR3 bases are TGCAGTGCTCCCTTTAGACAGGCAGATACGCAGTATTTT. It translates to CSAPFRQADTQYF. This sequence joins TRBV20-1 and TRBJ2-3, with D possibly being TRBD1 (6 bases). The CDR3 is 13 residues long. CDR1 and CDR2 from the germline V gene are DFQATT and SNEGSKA (reference sequence). V was shortened by 5 bases and J by 4 bases, with 13 bases between the two germline ends.

This clonotype came up a few times. The chain is built from TRBV5-1 and TRBJ2-7; maybe TRBD1 (6 bases). This CDR3 region has 15 residues. Germline-derived CDR1 and CDR2 are SGHRS and YFSETQ. The V and J ends lost 0 bases and 2 bases respectively, with 12 bases between them. The CDR3 coding sequence is TGCGCCAGCAGCTTGGCCGTCGGACAGACCTACGAGCAGTACTTC. It codes for CASSLAVGQTYEQYF.

This clonotype was counted only a few times. This chain joins TRBV10-3 and TRBJ2-5; 12 positions agree with TRBD2. The germline gives CDR1 ENHRY, CDR2 SYGVKD. The length of the CDR3 is 14 residues. V lost 4 bases, J lost 5 bases, and 2 bases stayed unmatched. CDR3 loop: CAISGTSGMETQYF. The CDR3 bases are TGTGCCATCAGTGGGACTAGCGGGATGGAGACCCAGTACTTC.

This chain links TRBV12-3 or TRBV12-4 with TRBJ2-1, with 7 bases lining up with TRBD1. CDR3 size: 14 residues. V lost 8 bases to trimming and J lost 3 bases; unmatched junction nucleotides: 7. In nucleotides, the CDR3 is TGTGCCAGCGGAAGGGGGCGAATCTACAATGAGCAGTTCTTC. As protein: CASGRGRIYNEQFF.

In this sample, this clonotype turned up a few times. The genes are TRBV20-1 and TRBJ2-3; 8 bases agree with TRBD1. The germline CDR1 and CDR2 sequences are DFQATT and SNEGSKA (reference sequence). The V gene end was trimmed by 5 bases and the J gene end by 5 bases; junction bases not matched to a gene: 6. CDR3 length equals 13 residues. This CDR3 reads CSALGQVIDTQYF. CDR3 coding DNA: TGCAGTGCTTTGGGACAGGTTATAGATACGCAGTATTTT.

This rearrangement joins TRBV7-6 to TRBJ2-1, with TRBD2 matching over 9 bases. V dropped 5 bases and J dropped 9; count of bases not matched to a gene: 5. Looked up from germline, CDR1 is SGHVS and CDR2 is FNYEAQ. This CDR3 spans 13 amino acids. As DNA, the CDR3 is TGTGCCAGCAGCCCTAGCGGGATAGGTGAGCAGTTCTTC. Translating gives CASSPSGIGEQFF.

The rearrangement joins TRBV4-3 to TRBJ2-1, with a weak D call TRBD2 (6 bases). The CDR3 is made up of 17 amino acids. Trimming took 5 bases from V and 4 from J, leaving 21 bases between them. Germline loops: CDR1 LGHNA, CDR2 YSLEER. The DNA of the CDR3 is TGCGCCAGCAGCGGAGGGGCTAAGCGGGTAGGATACAATGAGCAGTTCTTC. Its translation: CASSGGAKRVGYNEQFF.

This clonotype was seen a few times. The chain has TRBV29-1 and TRBJ2-1; no clear D gene. V was cut by 5 bases and J by 1 base, with 6 bases left in between. Germline V gene data show CDR1 as SQVTM and CDR2 as ANQGSEA. This CDR3 is built from 12 residues. The CDR3 is CSVRASYNEQFF. The CDR3 coding sequence is TGCAGCGTTAGGGCTTCCTACAATGAGCAGTTCTTC.

This clonotype turned up a few times. V is TRBV12-3 or TRBV12-4 and J is TRBJ1-2; 9 nucleotides align to TRBD1. J lost 7 bases, V lost 6 bases, and 12 bases had no gene match. The CDR3 is 15 residues long. The CDR3 loop reads CASSLHRDRDFGYTF. Written as DNA, the CDR3 is TGTGCCAGCAGCCTACACCGGGACAGGGATTTTGGCTACACCTTC.

This clonotype turned up a few times. The rearrangement joins TRBV30 to TRBJ1-3, with D perhaps TRBD1 (6 bases). The CDR3 runs 15 residues. Germline V gene data show CDR1 as GTSNPN and CDR2 as SVGIG (reference sequence). Trimming shortened V by 3 bases and J by 0 bases, and 12 bases separated the two germline ends. The CDR3 DNA reads TGTGCCTGGAGCGCGGACAGCAACTCTGGAAACACCATATATTTT. This encodes CAWSADSNSGNTIYF.

Only a few counts were recorded for this clonotype. The chain joins TRBV7-6 to TRBJ2-7; D perhaps matches TRBD2 (5 bases). Trimming removed 4 bases from V and 7 bases from J, with 14 bases in between. This CDR3 comprises 13 residues. Germline CDR1 and CDR2: SGHVS and FNYEAQ. CDR3 coding DNA: TGTGCCAGCAGCTCCAACCCCGCGGGTGAGCAGTACTTC. Its protein product is CASSSNPAGEQYF. Variable domain in full (rest from reference TRBV7-6 and TRBJ2-7): GAGVSQSPRYKVTKRGQDVALRCDPISGHVSLYWYRQALGQGPEFLTYFNYEAQQDKSGLPNDRFSAERPEGSISTLTIQRTEQRDSAMYRCASSSNPAGEQYFGPGTRLTVT.

The chain joins TRBV20-1 to TRBJ2-1, with TRBD2 matching 11 bases. The germline V gene encodes CDR1 DFQATT and CDR2 SNEGSKA (reference sequence). This CDR3 is 16 amino acids long. Unmatched junction bases numbered 7, after V lost 0 bases and J lost 6 bases. In nucleotides, the CDR3 is TGCAGTGCTAGAGATCCCTTAGCGGGAGGGGGCAATGAGCAGTTCTTC. Translating it yields CSARDPLAGGGNEQFF.

This clonotype was recorded a few times. The chain links TRBV20-1 to TRBJ2-1; TRBD2 agrees at 9 bases. V lost 1 base to trimming and J lost 8 bases; unmatched junction nucleotides: 3. The CDR3 covers 13 residues. The V gene's germline CDR1 is DFQATT and CDR2 SNEGSKA (reference sequence). CDR3 amino acids: CSARVAGVHEQFF. The DNA for the CDR3 is TGCAGTGCTAGAGTAGCGGGAGTGCATGAGCAGTTCTTC.

This clonotype showed up just a few times. The CDR3 nucleotides read TGCAGTGCCCCCCGGACTTCGAACACCGGGGAGCTGTTTTTT. This sequence encodes CSAPRTSNTGELFF. The chain joins TRBV20-1 to TRBJ2-2; a possible D gene is TRBD2 (5 bases). Trimming removed 6 bases at V and 0 bases at J, with 11 bases between. This CDR3 region has 14 residues. CDR1 and CDR2 from the germline V gene are DFQATT and SNEGSKA (reference sequence).

The gene calls are TRBV15 and TRBJ2-3; 11 bases map to TRBD2. V was clipped by 4 bases and J by 2 bases; unmatched bases: 5. The germline V gene has CDR1 LNHNV and CDR2 YYDKDF (reference sequence). This CDR3 spans 16 amino acids. The CDR3 sequence: CATSTTTSGTTDTQYF. The CDR3 nucleotides are TGTGCCACCAGCACCACGACTAGCGGGACCACAGATACGCAGTATTTT.

The rearrangement links TRBV20-1 to TRBJ1-2; a possible D gene is TRBD1 (6 bases). V lost 6 bases to trimming and J lost 6 bases, with 17 bases between them. The length of the CDR3 is 13 residues. CDR1 and CDR2 from the germline V gene are DFQATT and SNEGSKA (reference sequence). CDR3 sequence reads: CSASLGTNHGYTF. Here the CDR3 DNA reads TGCAGTGCCAGCCTTGGGACAAACCATGGCTACACCTTC.